The 5 T cell receptor beta chains presented below share a single source sample, sequenced in a study of blood T cell repertoires in COVID-19. The data were produced by immunoSEQ multiplex PCR, yet TCRdb's version contains in-frame clones alone and is incomplete. This sample carries roughly 81,000 clones, about 85% of them seen once, and the ten largest clones take around 3.3%. What was sequenced was peripheral blood. These receptors all stem from a woman older than 75 with COVID-19, enrolled during active disease.

This chain links TRBV30 with TRBJ1-1, with unresolved D. V lost 0 bases and J lost 8, with 10 bases in between. The CDR3 is 12 amino acids. Germline V gene lookup returns CDR1 GTSNPN and CDR2 SVGIG (reference sequence). The CDR3 region is CAWSVLAREAFF. The CDR3 DNA reads as TGTGCCTGGAGTGTACTGGCTAGGGAAGCTTTCTTT.

The J gene is TRBJ2-7, the V gene TRBV30, with 12 bases lining up with TRBD2. CDR3 size: 12 residues. Germline V gene lookup returns CDR1 GTSNPN and CDR2 SVGIG (reference sequence). The J segment lost 7 bases and the V segment lost 4 bases, leaving 2 bases of the junction unmatched. The CDR3 loop is CAWTSGGVEQYF. CDR3 nucleotide sequence: TGTGCCTGGACTAGCGGGGGGGTTGAGCAGTACTTC.

This clone was detected only once. The chain is built from TRBV29-1 and TRBJ2-5; 8 bases are shared with TRBD1. This CDR3 is 12 amino acids long. Trimming cost V 7 bases and J 5 bases; bases outside gene matches: 6. Germline V gives CDR1 SQVTM, CDR2 ANQGSEA. The CDR3: CSARTGWETQYF. CDR3 coding DNA: TGCAGCGCAAGGACAGGGTGGGAGACCCAGTACTTC. Full variable domain (rest looked up from reference TRBV29-1 and TRBJ2-5): SAVISQKPSRDICQRGTSLTIQCQVDSQVTMMFWYRQQPGQSLTLIATANQGSEATYESGFVIDKFPISRPNLTFSTLTVSNMSPEDSSIYLCSARTGWETQYFGPGTRLLVL.

This CDR3 is CASSLIGLVAGVYNEQFF. CDR3 nucleotides: TGTGCCAGCAGCTTAATAGGTCTTGTAGCGGGGGTCTACAATGAGCAGTTCTTC. V usage is TRBV7-2 and J usage is TRBJ2-1, with 9 positions matching TRBD2. Germline loops: CDR1 SGHTA, CDR2 FQGNSA. CDR3 length: 18 amino acids. J was trimmed by 3 bases and V by 2 bases; bases with no gene match: 11.

This chain joins TRBV12-3 or TRBV12-4 and TRBJ2-5; D not resolved. Trimming cost V 5 bases and J 0 bases, with 7 bases left between them. This CDR3 spans 13 amino acids. The CDR3 loop reads CASSPLDQETQYF. CDR3 DNA sequence: TGTGCCAGCAGTCCTCTAGACCAAGAGACCCAGTACTTC.